This T cell receptor beta chain is from a study of T cell responses to AZD1222 COVID-19 vaccine. Regarding the study as a whole: Close to half of all spike-specific TCRs reportedly target regions of the variants that are unmutated.

Some clones are missing from TCRdb's copy, which holds only in-frame ones; the method was immunoSEQ multiplex PCR. The table has about 180,000 clones, around 87% seen once. About this clone itself: Its antigen is as yet unknown.

The CDR3 has 13 residues. V was pared by 3 bases and J by 5 bases, with 11 bases between. This chain links TRBV12-3 or TRBV12-4 with TRBJ2-7; possibly TRBD1 or TRBD2 for D (5 bases each). This receptor was obtained from an adult in good health. The material was peripheral blood, obtained on day 0 of AZD1222 vaccination. DNA of the CDR3: TGTGCCAGCAGTTTGTGGGGGTTGGACGAGCAGTACTTC. Protein: CASSLWGLDEQYF.